A single T cell receptor (beta chain) is shown here with its context. The antigen remains undetermined. This sample was included in a study of T cell responses to AZD1222 COVID-19 vaccine. The V end was cut by 8 bases, the J end by 5 bases, with 22 bases between. CDR1 MNHEY and CDR2 SMNVEV come from the germline V gene (reference sequence). This CDR3 spans 16 amino acids. The repertoire was sequenced with immunoSEQ multiplex PCR; TCRdb's copy has only in-frame clones and lacks some. Seen here are around 160,000 clones, about nine tenths observed once, and the top ten hold around 16%. Study-wide points: Spike-specific TCR breadth and depth grew following two AZD1222 doses. Sampled repertoires all dated from after the peak T cell response. Targets within unmutated variant regions were reportedly found for nearly half of spike-specific TCRs.

This receptor was taken from an adult in good health. The chain is built from TRBV27 and TRBJ1-5; D might be TRBD1 (5 bases). Sequencing was performed on peripheral blood, taken on day 0 of AZD1222 vaccination. The CDR3 DNA reads as TGTGCCAGCGGGGGAAGAGGTCGTTACGGGGATCAGCCCCAGCATTTT. Its protein product is CASGGRGRYGDQPQHF.